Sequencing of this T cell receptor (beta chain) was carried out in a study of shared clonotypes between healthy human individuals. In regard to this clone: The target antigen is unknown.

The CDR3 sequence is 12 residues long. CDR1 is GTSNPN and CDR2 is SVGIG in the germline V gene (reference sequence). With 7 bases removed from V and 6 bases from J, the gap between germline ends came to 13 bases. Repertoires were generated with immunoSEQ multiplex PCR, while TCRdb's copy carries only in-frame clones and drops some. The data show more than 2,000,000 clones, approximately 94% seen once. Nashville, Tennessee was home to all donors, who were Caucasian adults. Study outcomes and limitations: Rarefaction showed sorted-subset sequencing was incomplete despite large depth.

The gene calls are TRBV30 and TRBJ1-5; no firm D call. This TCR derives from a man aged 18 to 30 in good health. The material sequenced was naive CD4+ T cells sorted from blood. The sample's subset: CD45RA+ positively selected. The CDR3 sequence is CAFGRWGQPQHF. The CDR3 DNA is TGTGCCTTCGGACGGTGGGGTCAGCCCCAGCATTTT.